What follows describes a single T cell receptor beta chain. Its antigen is as yet unknown. The data stem from a study of cytomegalovirus exposure and HLA in healthy donors. General study points: The tendency of first-cohort TCR clusters to co-occur in the 100 to 150 validation repertoires emerged from a later analysis. Published work reported that the classifier diagnosed cytomegalovirus status with high specificity and sensitivity.

Sequencing used immunoSEQ multiplex PCR; TCRdb keeps in-frame clones, though not all of them. The sample holds about 180,000 clones, 85% seen once. The receptor's source is a young man in good health and CMV-seropositive. Sequencing was done on a sample of PBMCs.

CDR3 amino acids: CASSIISGRAGSYNEQFF. In DNA form, the CDR3 reads TGTGCCAGTAGTATAATCAGCGGGAGGGCCGGCTCCTACAATGAGCAGTTCTTC. This chain uses TRBV19 with TRBJ2-1, with 10 bases that match TRBD2. V shed 2 bases and J 0 bases; nucleotides not matched to a gene: 7. This CDR3 comprises 18 residues. Germline CDR1 LNHDA, CDR2 SQIVND (reference sequence).